The entry that follows covers one TCR beta chain sequence. The data originate from a study of blood T cell repertoires in COVID-19. On the study more broadly: COVID-19 samples collected from the United States, Italy and Spain covered acute and convalescent phases. Sample material is recorded as cDNA or gDNA derived from T cells, B-cell-depleted T cells, or PBMCs.

Germline CDR1 reads MNHEY; CDR2 reads SVGEGT. J was trimmed by 7 bases and V by 5 bases; bases with no gene match: 7. The CDR3 consists of 13 residues. Authors' methods: Nucleated cell counts were estimated from reference gene primer amplification. Method: immunoSEQ multiplex PCR; TCRdb's copy keeps in-frame clones and lacks some. V and J calls and clone size come straight from that table; D and trimming were deduced from the DNA. The sample yields roughly 30,000 clones, 70% to 90% seen once. This clonotype originated in a human donor in a cohort sampled during active COVID-19. Specimen: peripheral blood. V gene TRBV6-2 or TRBV6-3 combines with J gene TRBJ2-5; 7 bases align to TRBD1. The CDR3 DNA reads as TGTGCCAGCAGTCGGACAGGTCCGGGGACCCAGTACTTC. This gives the protein CASSRTGPGTQYF.